One sample yielded the 24 T cell receptor beta chains listed below, sequenced in a study of CD8 T cells in ankylosing spondylitis. One entry per CDR3 protein, called by TCRdb with MiXCR from the 5' RACE reads. There are 200,000 to 250,000 distinct CDR3 sequences in the sample; about a quarter occur only once, and more than 6.5% lies in the top ten. Source material: blood, either unsorted or a sorted T cell fraction (not recorded which). The receptors here all came from a male donor with ankylosing spondylitis or in good health (not recorded which).

In this sample, this clonotype turned up many times. The genes are TRBV5-4 and TRBJ1-3; the D is unclear. Germline V lookup: CDR1 SGHNT, CDR2 YYREEE (reference sequence). There are 15 residues in the CDR3. Trimming took 4 bases from V and 0 from J, leaving 11 bases between them. Here the CDR3 DNA reads TGTGCCAGCAGCGGACGGTCAGACTCTGGAAACACCATATATTTT. Its protein is CASSGRSDSGNTIYF.

The chain employs TRBV7-8 and TRBJ2-1, with 7 bases lining up with TRBD2. The CDR3 has 14 residues. The J segment lost 6 bases and the V segment lost 5 bases, leaving 7 bases of the junction unmatched. The germline gives CDR1 SGHVS, CDR2 FQNEAQ. Here the CDR3 reads CASSQRGRSNEQFF. The CDR3 DNA reads TGTGCCAGCAGCCAGCGGGGCCGCAGCAATGAGCAGTTCTTC. Variable domain in full (rest from reference TRBV7-8 and TRBJ2-1): GAGVSQSPRYKVAKRGQDVALRCDPISGHVSLFWYQQALGQGPEFLTYFQNEAQLDKSGLPSDRFFAERPEGSVSTLKIQRTQQEDSAVYLCASSQRGRSNEQFFGPGTRLTVL.

This clonotype was seen ten or more times. The genes are TRBV20-1 and TRBJ1-2; no clear D gene. There are 11 residues in the CDR3. V lost 5 bases and J 8 bases, leaving 12 bases between the germline ends. The germline V gene has CDR1 DFQATT and CDR2 SNEGSKA (reference sequence). The CDR3: CSAPYLGGYTF. CDR3 coding DNA: TGCAGTGCTCCCTACCTTGGCGGCTACACCTTC.

This clonotype showed up many times. The J gene is TRBJ2-2, the V gene TRBV3-1; TRBD2 matches at 11 bases. Germline V gives CDR1 LGHDT, CDR2 YNNKEL (reference sequence). V lost 6 bases and J lost 2; bases outside the gene matches: 5. There are 16 residues in the CDR3. CDR3 sequence reads: CASSRLAGTNTGELFF. CDR3 DNA: TGTGCCAGCAGTCGACTAGCGGGGACCAACACCGGGGAGCTGTTTTTT.

On this clonotype itself: With a much larger clone just one base away, this may be a read error. The chain couples TRBV7-2 to TRBJ2-5; 7 nucleotides agree with TRBD2. CDR3 length: 13 residues. CDR1 is SGHTA and CDR2 is FQGNSA in the germline V gene. The CDR3 spells CATRAGFQEAQYF. CDR3 coding DNA: TGTGCCACCAGAGCGGGATTTCAAGAGGCCCAGTACTTC.

In regard to this clonotype: One base away lies a much larger clone, so this may be a sequencing read error. This chain uses TRBV6-1 with TRBJ1-1; D call uncertain. Germline V lookup: CDR1 MNHNS, CDR2 SASEGT. The CDR3 has 14 amino acids. This CDR3 reads CAGSRPWGNTEAFF. The CDR3 nucleotides read TGTGCCGGCAGCCGACCGTGGGGGAACACTGAAGCTTTCTTT.

The chain joins TRBV12-3 or TRBV12-4 to TRBJ1-1; 9 bases line up with TRBD1. The CDR3 covers 16 residues. V dropped 6 bases and J dropped 1; count of bases not matched to a gene: 9. CDR3 DNA sequence: TGTGCCAGCAGCCTACAGGGGGCCCGAGGGAACACTGAAGCTTTCTTT. The encoded protein is CASSLQGARGNTEAFF.

This chain joins TRBV15 and TRBJ1-1, with D tentatively TRBD1 (6 bases). The CDR3 contains 12 residues. V lost 8 bases and J 4 bases, leaving 11 bases between the germline ends. From germline, CDR1 is LNHNV and CDR2 YYDKDF (reference sequence). This CDR3 is CATGQTGTEAFF. The CDR3 region has the DNA TGTGCCACCGGACAGACGGGCACTGAAGCTTTCTTT.

This clonotype showed up many times. V is TRBV10-2 and J is TRBJ2-1; 8 positions match TRBD1. V dropped 4 bases and J dropped 8; count of bases not matched to a gene: 10. The CDR3 spans 15 residues. Germline-derived CDR1 and CDR2 are WSHSY and SAAADI. DNA for the CDR3: TGCGCCAGCAGTGCACACAGGGGGTTGCAACATGAGCAGTTCTTC. Residues: CASSAHRGLQHEQFF.

There are many counts of this clonotype. The chain uses TRBV29-1 and TRBJ2-5, with a tentative D call TRBD2 (6 bases). Between the trimmed V and J ends, which lost 4 bases and 4 bases, there was a span of 10 bases. CDR1 is SQVTM and CDR2 is ANQGSEA in the germline V gene. The CDR3 covers 12 residues. The CDR3 nucleotides read TGCAGCGTTGGGGACGGGGGAGAGACCCAGTACTTC. Translation gives CSVGDGGETQYF. The full variable domain, with the rest looked up from reference TRBV29-1 and TRBJ2-5, is SAVISQKPSRDICQRGTSLTIQCQVDSQVTMMFWYRQQPGQSLTLIATANQGSEATYESGFVIDKFPISRPNLTFSTLTVSNMSPEDSSIYLCSVGDGGETQYFGPGTRLLVL.

The chain uses TRBV15 and TRBJ2-5; perhaps D is TRBD1 or TRBD2 (5 bases each). Germline values: CDR1 LNHNV, CDR2 YYDKDF (reference sequence). V was pared by 3 bases and J by 1 base, with 12 bases between. The CDR3 has 15 residues. The CDR3 spells CATSRRGQGQETQYF. The CDR3, as DNA: TGTGCCACCAGCAGGAGGGGCCAGGGCCAAGAGACCCAGTACTTC. The full variable domain, in which reference TRBV15 and TRBJ2-5 provide the parts outside the CDR3, is DAMVIQNPRYQVTQFGKPVTLSCSQTLNHNVMYWYQQKSSQAPKLLFHYYDKDFNNEADTPDNFQSRRPNTSFCFLDIRSPGLGDTAMYLCATSRRGQGQETQYFGPGTRLLVL.

This clonotype was detected ten times or more. The chain combines TRBV25-1 with TRBJ2-1; 9 bases match TRBD2. The CDR3 is made up of 17 amino acids. Germline V lookup: CDR1 MGHDK, CDR2 SYGVNS. V shed 5 bases, J shed 7 bases, and the junction held 15 bases outside the gene matches. The CDR3: CASSPHSGRNEGNEQFF. Here the CDR3 DNA reads TGTGCCAGCAGTCCGCATAGCGGGAGAAACGAGGGTAATGAGCAGTTCTTC.

This clonotype was detected ten times or more. CDR3 in amino acids: CSVATSAYNEQFF. The CDR3 bases are TGCAGCGTCGCGACTAGCGCTTACAATGAGCAGTTCTTC. The gene calls are TRBV29-1 and TRBJ2-1; 8 positions match TRBD2. The CDR3 is 13 amino acids. The ends lost 6 bases at V and 4 bases at J; junction bases unmatched: 5. Germline lookup yields CDR1 SQVTM and CDR2 ANQGSEA.

This clonotype has a handful of counts. V is TRBV20-1 and J is TRBJ1-5, with D perhaps TRBD1 (5 bases). Germline assignment: CDR1 DFQATT and CDR2 SNEGSKA (reference sequence). This CDR3 comprises 13 residues. V lost 7 bases to trimming and J lost 4 bases, with 14 bases between them. The DNA for the CDR3 is TGCAGTGTCAGGAGGGGCCTTAATCAGCCCCAGCATTTT. Translating gives CSVRRGLNQPQHF.

This clonotype was picked up a small number of times. This sequence joins TRBV7-3 and TRBJ2-3; unclear D gene. The germline gives CDR1 SGHTA, CDR2 FQGTGA. This CDR3 has 13 residues. V was trimmed by 1 base and J by 1 base, leaving 3 bases between them. CDR3 loop: CASSLIRTDTQYF. As DNA, the CDR3 is TGTGCCAGCAGCTTAATACGCACAGATACGCAGTATTTT.

This clonotype was seen repeatedly, ten times or more. The chain joins TRBV12-3 or TRBV12-4 to TRBJ2-7; TRBD1 might be the D (5 bases). This CDR3 region has 13 residues. Trimming left V 3 bases short and J 2 bases short, with 8 bases between. Here the CDR3 reads CASSFSRAYEQYF. The CDR3 coding sequence is TGTGCCAGCAGTTTTTCCAGGGCCTACGAGCAGTACTTC.

This clonotype was counted only a few times. The rearrangement links TRBV6-1 to TRBJ2-1, with 12 bases that match TRBD2. This CDR3 is built from 15 residues. The germline V gene encodes CDR1 MNHNS and CDR2 SASEGT. J gave up 4 bases and V 6 bases, and 4 bases lay outside the gene matches. The CDR3, as DNA: TGTGCCAGCAGGATGACTAGCGGGAGTTACAATGAGCAGTTCTTC. Translating gives CASRMTSGSYNEQFF.

This clonotype appeared a single time. The chain links TRBV10-3 to TRBJ2-7; 7 bases line up with TRBD2. From germline, CDR1 is ENHRY and CDR2 SYGVKD. Losses at the gene ends were 3 bases for V and 0 bases for J; bases not matched to a gene: 2. This CDR3 comprises 14 residues. Written as DNA, the CDR3 is TGTGCCATCAGTGACCGGGACTACTCCTACGAGCAGTACTTC. This sequence encodes CAISDRDYSYEQYF.

A few counts support this clonotype. The genes are TRBV7-9 and TRBJ1-5; no clear D. Germline V gene data show CDR1 as SEHNR and CDR2 as FQNEAQ (reference sequence). This CDR3 contains 13 residues. Trimming removed 4 bases at V and 5 bases at J, with 9 bases between. The CDR3 is CASSYKTDQPQHF. CDR3 nucleotide sequence: TGTGCCAGCAGCTATAAAACAGATCAGCCCCAGCATTTT.

The V call is TRBV20-1, the J call TRBJ2-7; a possible D gene is TRBD1 (6 bases). V was cut by 3 bases and J by 4 bases, with 16 bases left in between. Germline-derived CDR1 and CDR2 are DFQATT and SNEGSKA (reference sequence). There are 14 residues in the CDR3. The CDR3 here is CSARSEGVGYEQYF. The CDR3 DNA reads TGCAGTGCTAGGTCCGAGGGGGTGGGTTACGAGCAGTACTTC.

In its sample, this clonotype was seen many times. V gene TRBV4-2 combines with J gene TRBJ2-6, with 7 bases that match TRBD1. The V gene end was trimmed by 0 bases and the J gene end by 3 bases; junction bases not matched to a gene: 17. The CDR3 consists of 21 residues. Per germline, CDR1 LGHNA and CDR2 YNFKEQ. The CDR3 sequence is CASSQDPPRGRSEFGANVLTF. In DNA, the CDR3 is TGTGCCAGCAGCCAAGATCCCCCGAGGGGGCGGTCGGAATTTGGGGCCAACGTCCTGACTTTC.

The sample holds many counts of this clonotype. The chain combines TRBV5-1 with TRBJ2-7; 9 nucleotides agree with TRBD2. Looked up from germline, CDR1 is SGHRS and CDR2 is YFSETQ. The trim removed 4 bases at V and 0 bases at J, leaving 5 bases unmatched. The length of the CDR3 is 15 residues. The CDR3 DNA follows: TGCGCCAGCAGCATTCGAGCGGGAGGCTCCTACGAGCAGTACTTC. Its protein is CASSIRAGGSYEQYF.

The chain's CDR3 is CASSPGATNEKLFF. The CDR3 coding sequence is TGTGCCAGCTCACCGGGGGCAACTAATGAAAAACTGTTTTTT. V usage is TRBV18 and J usage is TRBJ1-4; weak D call: TRBD1 (5 bases). Germline values: CDR1 KGHSH, CDR2 LQKENI. This CDR3 is built from 14 residues. Trimming left V 3 bases short and J 0 bases short, with 5 bases between.

There are many counts of this clonotype. V is TRBV29-1 and J is TRBJ2-5; TRBD2 matches at 8 bases. The CDR3 covers 12 residues. Germline V gene data show CDR1 as SQVTM and CDR2 as ANQGSEA. The V gene end was trimmed by 5 bases and the J gene end by 4 bases; junction bases not matched to a gene: 3. The CDR3 DNA sequence: TGCAGCGTTCTCGCGGGAGGAGAGACCCAGTACTTC. It encodes CSVLAGGETQYF.